This TCR beta chain was documented in a study of Graves' ophthalmopathy and Graves' hyperthyroidism. Enrollment excluded any patients with other autoimmune diseases, uncontrolled infections, pregnancy or lactation. V dropped 5 bases and J dropped 4 bases, with 17 bases sitting between them. Germline V lookup: CDR1 SEHNR, CDR2 FQNEAQ (reference sequence). The CDR3 contains 16 residues. Amplified material comprised TCR beta CDR3 regions derived from RNA transcripts. HTBI primers were employed in first-round RT-PCR, then a second-round multiplex PCR followed. Each CDR3 protein gets one entry after TCRdb re-called the multiplex PCR reads with MiXCR. The table lists about 550,000 distinct CDR3 sequences, less than 40% of them singletons. This clonotype has ten or more counts.

This sequence originates from an adult man with Graves' hyperthyroidism. The chain employs TRBV7-9 and TRBJ2-2, with D possibly matching TRBD2 (7 bases). The sequencing sample was made of peripheral blood or thyroid tissue (not recorded which). In DNA form, the CDR3 reads TGTGCCAGCAGCCACCAGACAGGCGGGGGCACCGGGGAGCTGTTTTTT. This translates into CASSHQTGGGTGELFF. The full variable domain, completed using reference TRBV7-9 and TRBJ2-2, is DTGVSQNPRHKITKRGQNVTFRCDPISEHNRLYWYRQTLGQGPEFLTYFQNEAQLEKSRLLSDRFSAERPKGSFSTLEIQRTEQGDSAMYLCASSHQTGGGTGELFFGEGSRLTVL.